The source of this T cell receptor beta chain is a study of T cell clonotyping in hematopoietic cell transplantation. Specified time point: recipient sample about 28 days before transplant, after cytoreduction. CDR3 length: 14 amino acids. Trimming took off 3 bases at V and 13 bases at J, with 20 bases between the two ends. CDR1 and CDR2 (germline): MNHEY, SMNVEV (reference sequence). This table comes from immunoSEQ multiplex PCR, and its TCRdb copy is limited to in-frame clones, with some not included. Of some 18,000 clones listed, roughly 86% are singletons. This material consisted of peripheral blood mononuclear cells, taken before stem cell transplant. The gene calls are TRBV27 and TRBJ2-3, with D maybe TRBD2 (5 bases). The sequence was collected from a man between 45 and 60 years old with acute myeloid leukemia. Some clones in this sample may be carry-over from other donors' samples. The CDR3 sequence is CASSLVGRAAPKYF. CDR3 DNA: TGTGCCAGCAGTTTGGTGGGGAGAGCGGCCCCCAAGTATTTT.